The present entry profiles one T cell receptor beta chain with its context. The antigen is not known. Use of 60 Vbeta and 13 Jbeta primers characterized the PCR. The protocol was immunoSEQ multiplex PCR, while the TCRdb copy is restricted to in-frame clones and leaves out a portion. The table shows 150,000 to 200,000 clones, with roughly 80% occurring only once. This sample was taken from a study of cytomegalovirus exposure and HLA in healthy donors. Overall study context: Sequencing of about 179 million T cells in an earlier analysis found around 100 million unique TCR beta sequences. General study results and limits: 150 to 200 TCR beta chains were listed as cytomegalovirus-associated. The majority of TCR sequences were rare, yet some public TCRs appeared in many donors.

The sequenced material came from PBMCs. This receptor was identified in a female donor in good health and CMV-seronegative.

CDR3 DNA sequence: TGTGCCAGCAGCCCGCGGGAGGGAATTCAGTACTTC. Its translation: CASSPREGIQYF. The V call is TRBV7-3, the J call TRBJ2-4; TRBD2 matches 9 bases. V shed 5 bases, J shed 10 bases, and the junction held 3 bases outside the gene matches. CDR1 is SGHTA, CDR2 FQGTGA, per germline. This CDR3 is 12 amino acids long.